Presented here are 20 T cell receptor beta chains from one specimen sequenced in a study of T cells in localized non-small cell lung cancer (dated by TCRdb to 2018 to 2021). To prepare the library, the immunoSEQ multiplex PCR assay was applied. The clones in this table, taken by TCRdb from immuneACCESS, are in-frame only. Not every clone is retained; where verified, under half of the shortfall comes from an unresolved V gene, and the cause of the rest is unknown. The sample table records roughly 58,000 clones; roughly 80% of these occur just once. The ten largest clones capture approximately 4.5% of the sample. The sequencing here drew on PBMCs, taken before any cancer treatment. These receptors all come from a man aged 35 to 69 with stage II lung adenocarcinoma.

The chain has TRBV11-2 and TRBJ1-1, with a possible D match to TRBD1 (5 bases). Germline CDR1 reads SGHAT; CDR2 reads FQNNGV. This CDR3 is 16 amino acids long. V lost 5 bases and J lost 4, with 20 bases in between. The CDR3 loop reads CASSPSRVMGGTEAFF. CDR3 coding DNA: TGTGCCAGCAGCCCTTCGAGGGTCATGGGGGGCACTGAAGCTTTCTTT.

The chain uses TRBV5-4 and TRBJ2-1; no definite D call. Trimming took 4 bases from V and 3 from J, leaving 11 bases between them. The germline V gene has CDR1 SGHNT and CDR2 YYREEE (reference sequence). This CDR3 spans 14 amino acids. This chain's CDR3 is CASSPEAVYNEQFF. As DNA, the CDR3 is TGTGCCAGCAGCCCTGAGGCGGTCTACAATGAGCAGTTCTTC.

The V call is TRBV19, the J call TRBJ2-2, with 13 bases that match TRBD2. Trimming cost V 5 bases and J 4 bases; bases outside gene matches: 10. The CDR3 extends over 18 amino acids. Per the germline V gene, CDR1 is LNHDA and CDR2 is SQIVND (reference sequence). CDR3 bases: TGTGCCAGTAGTCCTCGGACTAGCGGGAGTTTGGGCACCGGGGAGCTGTTTTTT. The encoded protein is CASSPRTSGSLGTGELFF. The full variable domain, in which reference TRBV19 and TRBJ2-2 provide the parts outside the CDR3, is DGGITQSPKYLFRKEGQNVTLSCEQNLNHDAMYWYRQDPGQGLRLIYYSQIVNDFQKGDIAEGYSVSREKKESFPLTVTSAQKNPTAFYLCASSPRTSGSLGTGELFFGEGSRLTVL.

V and J are TRBV4-2 and TRBJ2-1; TRBD2 matches at 9 bases. CDR1 is LGHNA, CDR2 YNFKEQ, per germline. This CDR3 has 17 residues. The ends lost 0 bases at V and 4 bases at J; junction bases unmatched: 7. CDR3 sequence reads: CASSQDEASGAYNEQFF. Here the CDR3 DNA reads TGTGCCAGCAGCCAAGATGAGGCTAGCGGGGCTTACAATGAGCAGTTCTTC.

The chain combines TRBV19 with TRBJ1-2; 7 bases agree with TRBD1. Germline CDR1 LNHDA, CDR2 SQIVND (reference sequence). The CDR3 extends over 13 amino acids. The V and J ends lost 10 bases and 7 bases, in that order; junction bases with no gene match: 12. CDR3 DNA: TGTGCCACTCCCGACAGGGCAAAGGGTGGCTACACCTTC. Translation: CATPDRAKGGYTF.

The J gene is TRBJ2-4, the V gene TRBV5-1, with D possibly matching TRBD1 (5 bases). V lost 4 bases, J lost 5 bases, and 13 bases lay in between. The CDR3 extends over 14 amino acids. The germline CDR1 and CDR2 sequences are SGHRS and YFSETQ. The CDR3 protein is CASSHGQGENIQYF. The CDR3, as DNA: TGCGCCAGCAGCCACGGACAAGGGGAAAACATTCAGTACTTC.

The chain is built from TRBV30 and TRBJ2-3; D unresolved. There are 13 residues in the CDR3. From germline, CDR1 is GTSNPN and CDR2 SVGIG (reference sequence). V was trimmed by 2 bases and J by 0 bases, leaving 6 bases between them. The CDR3 reads CAWSRLSTDTQYF. The CDR3 region has the DNA TGTGCCTGGAGTCGTCTTAGCACAGATACGCAGTATTTT.

This chain uses TRBV29-1 with TRBJ2-4; D perhaps matches TRBD2 (6 bases). V dropped 5 bases and J dropped 7 bases, with 15 bases sitting between them. CDR1 is SQVTM and CDR2 is ANQGSEA in the germline V gene. CDR3 length: 13 amino acids. For the CDR3, the DNA is TGCAGCGTTAGCTCCGGGAGAGGGAACATTCAGTACTTC. This translates into CSVSSGRGNIQYF.

A single count supports this clone. The V gene is TRBV6-5, the J gene TRBJ1-2; D is unclear. The CDR3 has 14 amino acids. V lost 0 bases to trimming and J lost 7 bases, with 12 bases between them. The V gene's germline CDR1 is MNHEY and CDR2 SVGAGI. CDR3 DNA: TGTGCCAGCAGTTACTCGAACGCAGTTGGTGGCTACACCTTC. This sequence encodes CASSYSNAVGGYTF.

The rearrangement uses TRBV29-1 and TRBJ2-1; D tentatively reads TRBD1 or TRBD2 (5 bases each). V was trimmed by 4 bases and J by 7 bases, leaving 14 bases between them. This CDR3 region has 13 residues. Germline values: CDR1 SQVTM, CDR2 ANQGSEA. CDR3 bases: TGCAGCGTTGTGGGGGTCCCTGGGAATGAGCAGTTCTTC. As protein: CSVVGVPGNEQFF.

The V call is TRBV2, the J call TRBJ2-7; the D call may be TRBD1 or TRBD2 (6 bases each). Deletions cut 3 bases from V and 1 base from J, with 10 bases between. Germline values: CDR1 SNHLY, CDR2 FYNNEI. The CDR3 spans 14 residues. CDR3 coding DNA: TGTGCCAGCAGTGATACAGGGAGGTCCTACGAGCAGTACTTC. The encoded protein is CASSDTGRSYEQYF.

The chain recombines TRBV16 with TRBJ2-5, with 8 bases that match TRBD1. V lost 4 bases, J lost 2 bases, and 3 bases stayed unmatched. Germline V gene data show CDR1 as KGHSY and CDR2 as FQNENV. The CDR3 sequence is 14 residues long. DNA of the CDR3: TGTGCCAGCAGCCGCAGACAGGGGCAAGAGACCCAGTACTTC. Translated: CASSRRQGQETQYF.

The V and J genes are TRBV18 and TRBJ2-7; 9 bases align to TRBD1. V dropped 0 bases and J dropped 2; count of bases not matched to a gene: 2. CDR3 length: 15 amino acids. Germline V lookup: CDR1 KGHSH, CDR2 LQKENI. CDR3 DNA: TGTGCCAGCTCACCACCTCGGGACAGGGCCTACGAGCAGTACTTC. It yields the protein CASSPPRDRAYEQYF.

The rearrangement links TRBV15 to TRBJ2-7; D is perhaps TRBD2 (7 bases). Germline loops: CDR1 LNHNV, CDR2 YYDKDF (reference sequence). V lost 0 bases and J lost 3, with 12 bases in between. This CDR3 comprises 15 residues. The CDR3 DNA reads TGTGCCACCAGCAGAGAGGCAGGGGACTACTACGAGCAGTACTTC. Amino acids: CATSREAGDYYEQYF. Together with reference TRBV15 and TRBJ2-7, the CDR3 gives the full variable domain: DAMVIQNPRYQVTQFGKPVTLSCSQTLNHNVMYWYQQKSSQAPKLLFHYYDKDFNNEADTPDNFQSRRPNTSFCFLDIRSPGLGDTAMYLCATSREAGDYYEQYFGPGTRLTVT.

The V and J genes are TRBV7-2 and TRBJ1-5, with D uncertain. The length of the CDR3 is 13 residues. Trimming shortened V by 5 bases and J by 2 bases, and 7 bases separated the two germline ends. In germline, CDR1 is SGHTA, CDR2 FQGNSA. This CDR3 reads CASSEAGNQPQHF. The DNA of the CDR3 is TGTGCCAGCAGCGAGGCAGGCAATCAGCCCCAGCATTTT.

This sequence joins TRBV7-2 and TRBJ2-6, with unresolved D. Germline V lookup: CDR1 SGHTA, CDR2 FQGNSA. There are 15 residues in the CDR3. Trimming took 5 bases from V and 2 from J, leaving 10 bases between them. CDR3 amino acids: CASSLLPPGANVLTF. CDR3 nucleotide sequence: TGTGCCAGCAGCCTCTTGCCGCCTGGGGCCAACGTCCTGACTTTC.

This clone has more than one count but fewer than ten. J is TRBJ2-7 and V is TRBV11-2, with 11 bases aligning to TRBD2. J gave up 4 bases and V 3 bases, and 2 bases lay outside the gene matches. The CDR3 sequence is 14 residues long. Looked up from germline, CDR1 is SGHAT and CDR2 is FQNNGV. CDR3 nucleotides: TGTGCCAGCAGCTTGACTAGCGGGACTTACGAGCAGTACTTC. It yields the protein CASSLTSGTYEQYF.

The chain joins TRBV7-9 to TRBJ2-7; 7 bases align to TRBD1. The CDR3 runs to 16 residues. V was clipped by 5 bases and J by 0 bases; unmatched bases: 10. Germline loops: CDR1 SEHNR, CDR2 FQNEAQ (reference sequence). The CDR3 spells CASSGTYRGSSYEQYF. In nucleotides, the CDR3 is TGTGCCAGCAGCGGAACTTACAGGGGTAGCTCCTACGAGCAGTACTTC.

The chain uses TRBV5-1 and TRBJ2-7; no clear D. Deletions cut 0 bases from V and 0 bases from J, with 10 bases between. Germline values: CDR1 SGHRS, CDR2 YFSETQ. The CDR3 has 15 amino acids. The CDR3: CASSLDAAASYEQYF. The CDR3 nucleotides are TGCGCCAGCAGCTTGGACGCGGCGGCCTCCTACGAGCAGTACTTC.

The CDR3 DNA is TGTGCCAGCAGCTCACAGGGGGTCCAAGAGACCCAGTACTTC. It yields the protein CASSSQGVQETQYF. V and J are TRBV5-4 and TRBJ2-5; 8 bases map to TRBD1. The CDR3 loop spans 14 amino acids. Germline assignment: CDR1 SGHNT and CDR2 YYREEE (reference sequence). V lost 3 bases to trimming and J lost 1 base; unmatched junction nucleotides: 2.